Following are 23 T cell receptor beta chains from one sample sequenced in a study of T cell repertoires in cytomegalovirus infection (dated by TCRdb to about 2019). Sequenced using an Illumina HiSeq 1500. Using fastp trimming at Q25 and MiXCR clonotype assembly, TCRdb reanalyzed the public sequencing data and kept in-frame beta chains. Each CDR3 protein gets just one entry, which takes the most common genes and DNA from the rows behind it. Recorded for this sample are roughly 180,000 distinct CDR3 sequences; 28% of them occurred a single time. The leading ten clones occupy roughly 31% of the sample. Sequenced input: PBMCs. These receptors all come from a human donor in good health (CMV status not recorded). Some clones in this sample may be carry-over from other donors' samples.

This clonotype was picked up a small number of times. This sequence joins TRBV11-2 and TRBJ1-5; TRBD1 matches at 7 bases. In germline, CDR1 is SGHAT, CDR2 FQNNGV. V was pared by 5 bases and J by 5 bases, with 9 bases of the junction left unmatched. The CDR3 spans 15 residues. The CDR3 loop reads CASSVSPQGDQPQHF. CDR3 bases: TGTGCCAGCAGCGTGAGTCCCCAGGGGGATCAGCCCCAGCATTTT.

V gene TRBV6-2 or TRBV6-3 combines with J gene TRBJ1-1; TRBD1 is a possible D gene (5 bases). Trimming pared 4 bases from V and 0 bases from J, leaving 15 bases between. Per the germline V gene, CDR1 is MNHEY and CDR2 is SVGEGT. The CDR3 runs to 16 residues. In DNA form, the CDR3 reads TGTGCCAGCAGTTCCCCACCGGGACTCATGAACACTGAAGCTTTCTTT. This sequence encodes CASSSPPGLMNTEAFF.

V is TRBV7-8 and J is TRBJ1-1; D not resolved. V was cut by 0 bases and J by 4 bases, with 9 bases left in between. Germline V CDR1 and CDR2: SGHVS, FQNEAQ. The CDR3 totals 14 residues. The CDR3 DNA reads as TGTGCCAGCAGCTTAGCGAAGCCTAGCACTGAAGCTTTCTTT. Its protein product is CASSLAKPSTEAFF.

This clonotype was recorded at least ten times. The chain joins TRBV4-2 to TRBJ1-1; possibly TRBD1 for D (5 bases). The CDR3 has 12 residues. V was cut by 3 bases and J by 9 bases, with 11 bases left in between. Germline-derived CDR1 and CDR2 are LGHNA and YNFKEQ. The CDR3 spells CASSQEGRQAFF. CDR3 nucleotide sequence: TGTGCCAGCAGCCAGGAGGGGAGGCAAGCTTTCTTT.

This clonotype was detected only a few times. The chain combines TRBV12-3 or TRBV12-4 with TRBJ1-1, with 7 bases matching TRBD1. The CDR3 is 13 residues long. The V segment lost 6 bases and the J segment 11 bases; nucleotides outside the gene matches: 12. The CDR3 DNA is TGTGCCAGCAGCCGGCAGGGGGAAAAAGCGGCTTTCTTT. This gives the protein CASSRQGEKAAFF.

This chain links TRBV7-9 with TRBJ2-1; 10 bases align to TRBD1. In germline, CDR1 is SEHNR, CDR2 FQNEAQ (reference sequence). This CDR3 has 17 amino acids. The ends lost 3 bases at V and 4 bases at J; junction bases unmatched: 9. CDR3 protein: CASSFRPGDRGYNEQFF. The DNA for the CDR3 is TGTGCCAGCAGCTTCCGCCCCGGGGACAGGGGATACAATGAGCAGTTCTTC.

In its sample, this clonotype was seen a few times. The V gene is TRBV5-1, the J gene TRBJ2-1, with 12 bases matching TRBD1. Germline V gene data show CDR1 as SGHRS and CDR2 as YFSETQ. The CDR3 runs 16 residues. J gave up 9 bases and V 5 bases, and 12 bases lay outside the gene matches. Written as DNA, the CDR3 is TGCGCCAGCAGTCCATACTCGGGACAGGGGGCGCTTGAGCAGTTCTTC. It yields the protein CASSPYSGQGALEQFF.

The sample holds a few counts of this clonotype. CDR3 loop: CASSLQGAYEQYF. In DNA, the CDR3 is TGTGCCAGCAGTTTACAGGGGGCCTACGAGCAGTACTTC. This rearrangement joins TRBV12-3 or TRBV12-4 to TRBJ2-7; 7 nucleotides agree with TRBD1. The CDR3 extends over 13 amino acids. Trimming at V came to 2 bases and at J to 2 bases, leaving 0 bases not matched to a gene.

The chain links TRBV19 to TRBJ1-1; 11 nucleotides line up with TRBD1. The V gene's germline CDR1 is LNHDA and CDR2 SQIVND (reference sequence). CDR3 length equals 15 residues. V lost 5 bases to trimming and J lost 4 bases; unmatched junction nucleotides: 6. The CDR3 here is CASSPRGQGGTEAFF. Here the CDR3 DNA reads TGTGCCAGTAGTCCACGGGGACAGGGGGGCACTGAAGCTTTCTTT. Complete variable domain (other parts from reference TRBV19 and TRBJ1-1): DGGITQSPKYLFRKEGQNVTLSCEQNLNHDAMYWYRQDPGQGLRLIYYSQIVNDFQKGDIAEGYSVSREKKESFPLTVTSAQKNPTAFYLCASSPRGQGGTEAFFGQGTRLTVV.

The genes are TRBV12-3 or TRBV12-4 and TRBJ1-2; the D is unclear. V shed 5 bases and J shed 7 bases, with 14 bases lying between them. The CDR3 sequence is 13 residues long. The CDR3 DNA sequence: TGTGCCAGCAGTCCGGACTCTCGCTTTGGCTACACCTTC. This gives the protein CASSPDSRFGYTF.

The V and J genes are TRBV4-1 and TRBJ1-3, with D uncertain. Germline V gene data show CDR1 as MGHRA and CDR2 as YSYEKL. This CDR3 has 17 amino acids. The V end lost 0 bases, the J end lost 0 bases, and 12 bases lay between the germline ends. CDR3 nucleotides: TGCGCCAGCAGCCAAGATCCTCCGAGGCCCTCTGGAAACACCATATATTTT. This translates into CASSQDPPRPSGNTIYF.

The rearrangement joins TRBV19 to TRBJ2-1, with TRBD2 matching 13 bases. Germline CDR1 is LNHDA and CDR2 is SQIVND (reference sequence). The CDR3 is made up of 18 amino acids. After removal of 2 bases from V and 4 bases from J, the junction contained 8 bases not matched to a gene. This CDR3 reads CASSITNEGLAGYNEQFF. The CDR3, as DNA: TGTGCCAGTAGTATAACCAATGAGGGACTAGCGGGGTACAATGAGCAGTTCTTC.

This clonotype was seen a handful of times. This rearrangement joins TRBV11-2 to TRBJ2-7, with D perhaps TRBD1 (5 bases). The V gene lost 4 bases and the J gene lost 5 bases, with 15 bases spanning the gap. The CDR3 consists of 14 residues. Germline values: CDR1 SGHAT, CDR2 FQNNGV. The CDR3: CASSSDSLFDEQYF. CDR3 nucleotides: TGTGCCAGCAGCTCCGACAGTTTGTTCGACGAGCAGTACTTC.

CDR3 in DNA: TGTGCCAGCAGTGAGGGGCAGGGGAGTCAGCCCCAGCATTTT. Protein product: CASSEGQGSQPQHF. This rearrangement joins TRBV2 to TRBJ1-5; D is possibly TRBD1 (6 bases). Germline V lookup: CDR1 SNHLY, CDR2 FYNNEI. The CDR3 totals 14 residues. The ends were cut back, 3 bases at V and 6 bases at J, with 12 bases in the middle.

The chain is built from TRBV12-3 or TRBV12-4 and TRBJ1-5; D is perhaps TRBD1 (5 bases). V was cut by 4 bases and J by 2 bases, with 9 bases left in between. This CDR3 has 14 residues. As DNA, the CDR3 is TGTGCCAGCAGTTCCAGGGAAGGCAATCAGCCCCAGCATTTT. Its translation is CASSSREGNQPQHF.

The chain uses TRBV25-1 and TRBJ1-1; D possibly corresponds to TRBD1 (5 bases). The V end lost 0 bases, the J end lost 4 bases, and 9 bases lay between the germline ends. This CDR3 is built from 14 residues. The germline V gene encodes CDR1 MGHDK and CDR2 SYGVNS. The CDR3 here is CASSEYERGTEAFF. The CDR3 region has the DNA TGTGCCAGCAGTGAATACGAAAGGGGCACTGAAGCTTTCTTT.

The chain couples TRBV6-2 or TRBV6-3 to TRBJ2-2, with D uncertain. Germline V gene sequence: CDR1 MNHEY, CDR2 SVGEGT. The CDR3 totals 12 residues. V lost 2 bases and J 6 bases, leaving 4 bases between the germline ends. CDR3 coding DNA: TGTGCCAGCAGTTACCTGGCCGGGGAGCTGTTTTTT. It encodes CASSYLAGELFF.

In this sample, this clonotype turned up a few times. This chain uses TRBV20-1 with TRBJ1-2; D is possibly TRBD1 (5 bases). Germline-derived CDR1 and CDR2 are DFQATT and SNEGSKA (reference sequence). CDR3 length equals 11 residues. V dropped 5 bases and J dropped 6 bases, with 10 bases sitting between them. The CDR3 loop reads CSAPSRDGYTF. DNA for the CDR3: TGCAGTGCTCCCTCCAGGGATGGCTACACCTTC.

There are a few counts of this clonotype. The chain joins TRBV11-2 to TRBJ2-3; D remains unclear. Germline CDR1 reads SGHAT; CDR2 reads FQNNGV. Trimming removed 0 bases at V and 5 bases at J, with 15 bases between. CDR3 length: 16 amino acids. CDR3 sequence: CASSLDLANPKDTQYF. The CDR3 DNA is TGTGCCAGCAGCTTAGATCTGGCTAACCCGAAAGATACGCAGTATTTT.

This clonotype came up a few times. This chain uses TRBV11-2 with TRBJ1-1, with D unclear. The CDR3 extends over 14 amino acids. CDR1 and CDR2 from the germline V gene are SGHAT and FQNNGV. V lost 5 bases and J lost 1, with 11 bases in between. The CDR3 nucleotides are TGTGCCAGCAGCGGAATGCGGGGGAACACTGAAGCTTTCTTT. Its protein is CASSGMRGNTEAFF.

This clonotype was seen a handful of times. This rearrangement joins TRBV11-3 to TRBJ2-1; D perhaps matches TRBD2 (6 bases). The germline V gene encodes CDR1 SGHNT and CDR2 YENEEA. This CDR3 contains 13 residues. Deletions cut 0 bases from V and 8 bases from J, with 8 bases between. CDR3 in amino acids: CASSLDGGYEQFF. CDR3 coding DNA: TGTGCCAGCAGCTTAGATGGGGGGTATGAGCAGTTCTTC.

This clonotype was seen more than once but under ten times. CDR3 amino acids: CASSQEQGTNSPLHF. DNA of the CDR3: TGCGCCAGCAGCCAGGAACAGGGCACCAATTCACCCCTCCACTTT. The V gene is TRBV4-1, the J gene TRBJ1-6; tentatively, D is TRBD1 (6 bases). Between the trimmed V and J ends, which lost 3 bases and 7 bases, there was a span of 13 bases. The CDR3 has 15 residues. Per germline, CDR1 MGHRA and CDR2 YSYEKL.

In its sample, this clonotype was seen a few times. This rearrangement joins TRBV3-1 to TRBJ2-3, with a weak D call TRBD1 (6 bases). CDR1 is LGHDT and CDR2 is YNNKEL in the germline V gene (reference sequence). The germline V and J ends were trimmed by 3 bases and 0 bases, with 16 bases remaining between them. This CDR3 has 17 amino acids. CDR3 region: CASSQFSDRPSTDTQYF. The CDR3 DNA sequence: TGTGCCAGCAGCCAGTTTTCCGACAGGCCTAGCACAGATACGCAGTATTTT.